This T cell receptor beta chain was identified during a study of T-cell memory formation after mild COVID-19. Study in general: TCR clusters were mostly donor specific. Study results and limitations: Later expanders leaned toward CD4+, whereas clones contracting from day 15 to 85 were balanced CD4/CD8. Cross-reactive memory appears to have joined, as suggested by some responding clones showing up in pre-infection memory.

Germline V gives CDR1 SGHVS, CDR2 FNYEAQ. The CDR3 has 12 residues. The V end was cut by 5 bases, the J end by 1 base, with 4 bases between. Many counts were recorded for this clonotype. The antigen remains undetermined. TCRdb used MiXCR to reprocess the 5' RACE reads, holding one entry per CDR3 protein. The repertoire includes about 140,000 distinct CDR3 sequences, under 30% of them detected once, and less than 25% sits in the top ten. The chain combines TRBV7-6 with TRBJ2-3; D ambiguous. Source material: PBMCs or a T cell subset sorted from them (not recorded which). The sequence was obtained from an adult woman who had mild COVID-19 (a few samples of this study predate the infection). Cell type and time point are not known. The CDR3 DNA reads as TGTGCCAGCAGCCAGGGCACAGATACGCAGTATTTT. Protein: CASSQGTDTQYF.